Following are 31 T cell receptor beta chains from one sample sequenced in a study of identical twins. Using its own MiXCR run on the 5' RACE reads, TCRdb lists one record per CDR3 protein. Among more than 1.5 million distinct CDR3 sequences listed, less than 40% were seen once. The sequenced material came from cord blood. The receptors here all came from a newborn girl in good health.

In this sample, this clonotype turned up a few times. This rearrangement joins TRBV7-6 to TRBJ2-3; D uncertain. Germline V gives CDR1 SGHVS, CDR2 FNYEAQ. This CDR3 comprises 14 residues. V was trimmed by 1 base and J by 4 bases, leaving 9 bases between them. The CDR3 loop is CASSLGRTADTQYF. The CDR3 region has the DNA TGTGCCAGCAGCTTAGGTAGGACCGCAGATACGCAGTATTTT. The full variable domain, in which reference TRBV7-6 and TRBJ2-3 provide the parts outside the CDR3, is GAGVSQSPRYKVTKRGQDVALRCDPISGHVSLYWYRQALGQGPEFLTYFNYEAQQDKSGLPNDRFSAERPEGSISTLTIQRTEQRDSAMYRCASSLGRTADTQYFGPGTRLTVL.

The V and J genes are TRBV4-2 and TRBJ1-5, with D possibly being TRBD1 (5 bases). V was trimmed by 4 bases and J by 1 base, leaving 23 bases between them. The germline CDR1 and CDR2 sequences are LGHNA and YNFKEQ. The CDR3 consists of 19 residues. The CDR3 loop is CASSRLHAPGIESNQPQHF. The CDR3 DNA follows: TGTGCCAGCAGCCGCTTACACGCTCCAGGGATAGAGAGCAATCAGCCCCAGCATTTT.

This clonotype was seen more than once but under ten times. This rearrangement joins TRBV18 to TRBJ2-1; 10 nucleotides match TRBD2. CDR1 KGHSH and CDR2 LQKENI come from the germline V gene. CDR3 length equals 18 residues. V lost 0 bases, J lost 0 bases, and 5 bases stayed unmatched. The CDR3 nucleotides read TGTGCCAGCTCACCACCTAGCGGGGGGACCAGCTCCTACAATGAGCAGTTCTTC. Translated, it gives CASSPPSGGTSSYNEQFF.

The genes are TRBV15 and TRBJ2-7; 11 bases align to TRBD2. Germline trimming cut 0 bases from V and 3 bases from J; bases unmatched to any gene: 13. Germline lookup yields CDR1 LNHNV and CDR2 YYDKDF (reference sequence). The CDR3 extends over 19 amino acids. CDR3 nucleotides: TGTGCCACCAGCAGAGATCCGGCGGCTAGCGGGAGGCTCCTCTACGAGCAGTACTTC. Translating gives CATSRDPAASGRLLYEQYF. The variable domain in full, with the rest retrieved from reference TRBV15 and TRBJ2-7, is DAMVIQNPRYQVTQFGKPVTLSCSQTLNHNVMYWYQQKSSQAPKLLFHYYDKDFNNEADTPDNFQSRRPNTSFCFLDIRSPGLGDTAMYLCATSRDPAASGRLLYEQYFGPGTRLTVT.

As to this clonotype: The junction does not match germline at one end; this may be a read error. This chain links TRBV20-1 with TRBJ1-2; no firm D call. Germline CDR1 reads DFQATT; CDR2 reads SNEGSKA (reference sequence). There are 19 residues in the CDR3. The CDR3 DNA reads TGCAGTGCTGGAGAGCGAAGCGGGAGGAGTTATCGCAGCAACTATGGCTACACCTTC. Translating gives CSAGERSGRSYRSNYGYTF.

V usage is TRBV6-6 and J usage is TRBJ2-7; the D is unclear. This CDR3 is built from 15 residues. Germline loops: CDR1 MNHNY, CDR2 SVGAGI (reference sequence). Trimming cost V 0 bases and J 3 bases, with 12 bases left between them. The CDR3 DNA is TGTGCCAGCAGTTACTCCATGATCACCCTCTACGAGCAGTACTTC. It encodes CASSYSMITLYEQYF.

This clonotype has a handful of counts. The chain has TRBV7-2 and TRBJ2-3, with 10 bases aligning to TRBD2. The J segment lost 7 bases and the V segment lost 6 bases, leaving 16 bases of the junction unmatched. This CDR3 is 17 amino acids long. CDR1 SGHTA and CDR2 FQGNSA come from the germline V gene. The chain's CDR3 is CASRKLGLADHKNTQYF. The CDR3 bases are TGTGCCAGCAGAAAACTAGGACTAGCGGACCATAAAAATACGCAGTATTTT.

V gene TRBV10-3 combines with J gene TRBJ2-1, with 9 bases matching TRBD1. V gave up 3 bases and J gave up 11 bases; unmatched junction bases: 11. Germline CDR1 is ENHRY and CDR2 is SYGVKD. The CDR3 is 15 residues long. CDR3 region: CAISDSDRGKYKQFF. The CDR3 nucleotides read TGTGCCATCAGTGACTCGGACAGGGGAAAGTATAAGCAGTTCTTC.

The rearrangement links TRBV4-1 to TRBJ1-1, with D tentatively TRBD1 (5 bases). V lost 1 base to trimming and J lost 3 bases, with 12 bases between them. Germline V lookup: CDR1 MGHRA, CDR2 YSYEKL. The CDR3 extends over 15 amino acids. The chain's CDR3 is CASSQGQFRDTEAFF. The CDR3 DNA sequence: TGCGCCAGCAGCCAAGGTCAGTTCAGGGACACTGAAGCTTTCTTT.

This clonotype showed up just once. Germline is not matched at one junction end, which may reflect a read error. J is TRBJ1-6 and V is TRBV27, with a weak D call TRBD1 (6 bases). The germline V gene encodes CDR1 MNHEY and CDR2 SMNVEV (reference sequence). This CDR3 is 15 amino acids long. This CDR3 is CASSLTPGDNSPPHF. The CDR3 DNA is TGTGCCAGCAGTTTAACGCCAGGGGATAATTCACCCCCCCACTTT.

This sequence joins TRBV11-2 and TRBJ1-2, with D maybe TRBD1 (6 bases). Germline-derived CDR1 and CDR2 are SGHAT and FQNNGV. The CDR3 has 17 amino acids. The V end was cut by 5 bases, the J end by 6 bases, with 25 bases between. CDR3 residues: CASSPKGRTGMYDGYTF. In DNA, the CDR3 is TGTGCCAGCAGCCCAAAGGGGAGAACAGGGATGTATGATGGCTACACCTTC.

V gene TRBV10-3 combines with J gene TRBJ1-6; a weak D match, TRBD1 (5 bases). The CDR3 is made up of 17 amino acids. Trimming took off 3 bases at V and 4 bases at J, with 16 bases between the two ends. The germline V gene encodes CDR1 ENHRY and CDR2 SYGVKD. Here the CDR3 reads CAISDYRAGNYNSPLHF. The CDR3 nucleotides read TGTGCCATCAGTGATTATAGGGCAGGGAATTATAATTCACCCCTCCACTTT.

This sequence joins TRBV27 and TRBJ2-3, with TRBD1 matching 11 bases. CDR1 is MNHEY, CDR2 SMNVEV, per germline (reference sequence). The CDR3 sequence is 16 residues long. V gave up 3 bases and J gave up 4 bases; unmatched junction bases: 6. The CDR3 is CASSFLDRGLSDTQYF. CDR3 sequence (DNA): TGTGCCAGCAGTTTTCTGGACAGGGGGCTGTCAGATACGCAGTATTTT.

This clonotype was seen a few times. This chain connects TRBV6-1 to TRBJ2-5; tentatively, D is TRBD2 (6 bases). The CDR3 runs to 14 residues. Germline-derived CDR1 and CDR2 are MNHNS and SASEGT. The V end was cut by 7 bases, the J end by 5 bases, with 17 bases between. The CDR3 DNA follows: TGTGCCAGCAATTTAGCGGTCCAGCTGGAGACCCAGTACTTC. Amino acid sequence: CASNLAVQLETQYF.

This clonotype has only a few counts. The gene calls are TRBV15 and TRBJ2-1; D is unresolved. The CDR3 loop spans 12 amino acids. V was shortened by 5 bases and J by 7 bases, with 9 bases between the two germline ends. Germline V gene sequence: CDR1 LNHNV, CDR2 YYDKDF (reference sequence). In nucleotides, the CDR3 is TGTGCCACCAGCGTGTGGGGAAATGAGCAGTTCTTC. Its translation is CATSVWGNEQFF. The full variable domain, in which reference TRBV15 and TRBJ2-1 provide the parts outside the CDR3, is DAMVIQNPRYQVTQFGKPVTLSCSQTLNHNVMYWYQQKSSQAPKLLFHYYDKDFNNEADTPDNFQSRRPNTSFCFLDIRSPGLGDTAMYLCATSVWGNEQFFGPGTRLTVL.

The rearrangement uses TRBV12-3 or TRBV12-4 and TRBJ2-1, with 14 bases matching TRBD2. Judging by the DNA end, TRBJ2-7 fits better; the J call may be wrong. The CDR3 sequence is 17 residues long. This chain's CDR3 is CASGGLAGERYYNEQYF. The CDR3 DNA is TGTGCCAGCGGGGGACTAGCGGGGGAGCGATACTACAATGAGCAGTACTTC.

The chain links TRBV27 to TRBJ2-7; D is unresolved. V dropped 3 bases and J dropped 0 bases, with 9 bases sitting between them. The length of the CDR3 is 14 residues. Germline-derived CDR1 and CDR2 are MNHEY and SMNVEV (reference sequence). The CDR3 region is CASSLIPDSYEQYF. The CDR3 nucleotides read TGTGCCAGCAGTTTGATCCCCGACTCCTACGAGCAGTACTTC.

This clonotype has more than one count but fewer than ten. The chain combines TRBV6-5 with TRBJ2-1; no reliable D call. With 6 bases removed from V and 2 bases from J, the gap between germline ends came to 14 bases. The length of the CDR3 is 15 residues. Germline assignment: CDR1 MNHEY and CDR2 SVGAGI. CDR3 protein: CASSPSLGTYNEQFF. The DNA for the CDR3 is TGTGCCAGCAGCCCCTCCCTAGGGACCTACAATGAGCAGTTCTTC.

Points on this clonotype: Given the absence of the conserved phenylalanine or tryptophan at the CDR3 end, a read error is likely. This chain uses TRBV5-8 with TRBJ2-1, with 14 bases fitting TRBD2. The ends lost 1 base at V and 9 bases at J; junction bases unmatched: 9. There are 17 residues in the CDR3. The germline CDR1 and CDR2 sequences are SGHTS and YDEGEE. CDR3 amino acids: CASSLFSGTSGSSEQFL. DNA for the CDR3: TGTGCCAGCAGCTTGTTCTCCGGGACTAGCGGGAGCAGTGAGCAGTTCCTC.

This chain uses TRBV12-3 or TRBV12-4 with TRBJ1-1; 9 nucleotides agree with TRBD1. Trimming at V came to 4 bases and at J to 2 bases, leaving 8 bases not matched to a gene. CDR3 length: 16 amino acids. CDR3 coding DNA: TGTGCCAGCAGTTCCCGGACAGGGGTTCCAAACACTGAAGCTTTCTTT. This translates into CASSSRTGVPNTEAFF.

This clonotype was detected only a few times. The genes are TRBV29-1 and TRBJ2-5; no firm D call. The CDR3 totals 12 residues. Germline values: CDR1 SQVTM, CDR2 ANQGSEA. Trimming left V 7 bases short and J 5 bases short, with 14 bases between. The CDR3 protein is CSGAATWETQYF. CDR3 nucleotides: TGCAGCGGTGCTGCCACGTGGGAGACCCAGTACTTC.

The CDR3 reads CASSQGHRPNSPLHF. CDR3 coding DNA: TGCGCCAGCAGCCAAGGTCACCGTCCTAATTCACCCCTCCACTTT. This rearrangement joins TRBV4-1 to TRBJ1-6; D is ambiguous. V was clipped by 1 base and J by 6 bases, with 10 bases between them. The CDR3 contains 15 residues. Germline V gene lookup returns CDR1 MGHRA and CDR2 YSYEKL.

CDR3 residues: CASSSIGGLNTEAFF. For the CDR3, the DNA is TGCGCCAGCAGCTCCATCGGGGGGCTGAACACTGAAGCTTTCTTT. The chain uses TRBV5-1 and TRBJ1-1, with a weak D call TRBD1 (6 bases). CDR1 is SGHRS and CDR2 is YFSETQ in the germline V gene. There are 15 residues in the CDR3. With 3 bases removed from V and 0 bases from J, the gap between germline ends came to 12 bases.

This chain links TRBV28 with TRBJ2-7, with 7 bases matching TRBD1. Per the germline V gene, CDR1 is MDHEN and CDR2 is SYDVKM. The CDR3 has 14 amino acids. With V trimmed by 5 bases and J by 2 bases, 6 bases remained unmatched. CDR3: CASSQGQPPYEQYF. The CDR3 DNA sequence: TGTGCCAGCAGTCAGGGACAGCCCCCCTACGAGCAGTACTTC.

This clonotype was picked up a small number of times. A single base separates this from a much larger clone, so it may be a read error. The chain combines TRBV12-3 or TRBV12-4 with TRBJ1-1; perhaps TRBD1 as D (6 bases). Trimming cost V 6 bases and J 1 base, with 9 bases left between them. This CDR3 is 13 amino acids long. DNA for the CDR3: TGTGCCAGCAGGCAACAGGGGAACACTGAAGCTTTCTTT. Amino acid sequence: CASRQQGNTEAFF.

This clonotype was detected only a few times. The V call is TRBV5-1, the J call TRBJ2-5; 10 nucleotides line up with TRBD1. Per germline, CDR1 SGHRS and CDR2 YFSETQ. The CDR3 extends over 17 amino acids. Trimming removed 0 bases from V and 5 bases from J; junction bases left unmatched: 10. The CDR3 reads CASSLARQGAYVETQYF. In DNA form, the CDR3 reads TGCGCCAGCAGCTTGGCCAGACAGGGGGCGTATGTTGAGACCCAGTACTTC.

This clonotype was seen a handful of times. In nucleotides, the CDR3 is TGTGCCAGCAGTCCCCGACTAGCGGGAGAATCCTACGAGCAGTACTTC. It is translated as CASSPRLAGESYEQYF. This rearrangement joins TRBV12-3 or TRBV12-4 to TRBJ2-7, with 12 bases fitting TRBD2. This CDR3 has 16 residues. V was clipped by 5 bases and J by 1 base; unmatched bases: 6.

The genes are TRBV29-1 and TRBJ2-1; 9 bases match TRBD2. Per germline, CDR1 SQVTM and CDR2 ANQGSEA. CDR3 length: 13 amino acids. After removal of 6 bases from V and 12 bases from J, the junction contained 12 bases not matched to a gene. CDR3 loop: CSVERGAADTQFF. CDR3 bases: TGCAGCGTCGAGCGGGGGGCCGCAGATACGCAGTTCTTC.

This clonotype was counted between two and nine times. The rearrangement uses TRBV27 and TRBJ2-7, with 9 bases identical to TRBD2. CDR1 and CDR2 from the germline V gene are MNHEY and SMNVEV (reference sequence). The CDR3 loop spans 14 amino acids. J gave up 2 bases and V 4 bases, and 3 bases lay outside the gene matches. The CDR3 spells CASSSASGTYEQYF. The CDR3 coding sequence is TGTGCCAGCAGTTCGGCTAGCGGGACCTACGAGCAGTACTTC.

This clonotype was observed once. V usage is TRBV4-1 and J usage is TRBJ2-7; 9 nucleotides agree with TRBD2. The J call may be incorrect, as the DNA end agrees better with TRBJ2-5. The germline CDR1 and CDR2 sequences are MGHRA and YSYEKL. The CDR3 consists of 15 residues. This chain's CDR3 is CASSQDERGVRTQYF. Here the CDR3 DNA reads TGCGCCAGCAGCCAAGACGAGCGGGGGGTACGGACCCAGTACTTC.

This clonotype was found many times. This chain links TRBV29-1 with TRBJ2-3, with D maybe TRBD1 (6 bases). V was cut by 7 bases and J by 0 bases, with 14 bases left in between. Per germline, CDR1 SQVTM and CDR2 ANQGSEA. The CDR3 is 14 amino acids. CDR3 residues: CSAPRGLSTDTQYF. In DNA, the CDR3 is TGCAGCGCACCCAGGGGATTAAGCACAGATACGCAGTATTTT.